A single sample gave rise to the 16 T cell receptor beta chains below, sequenced in a study of T cell clonality in common variable immunodeficiency. The table came from immunoSEQ multiplex PCR; TCRdb's copy has only in-frame clones and leaves some out. The sample has around 52,000 clones, none seen only once. What was sequenced was peripheral blood mononuclear cells. All receptors derive from a person between 18 and 75 years old in good health.

This clone has ten or more counts. The read ends 3 residues shy of where the CDR3 ends; the end is completed using the germline J gene. The V call is TRBV5-1, the J call TRBJ2-3; TRBD2 matches at 8 bases. CDR1 is SGHRS, CDR2 YFSETQ, per germline. Trimming at V came to 0 bases and at J to 3 bases, leaving 3 bases not matched to a gene. This CDR3 spans 15 amino acids. CDR3 amino acids: CASSLELAVTDTQYF. CDR3 DNA (partial): TGCGCCAGCAGCTTGGAACTAGCGGTTACAGATACG.

This clone was seen a few times. The CDR3 is cut off 3 residues early in the read; its end comes from the germline J gene. The chain joins TRBV18 to TRBJ2-7, with 7 nucleotides matching TRBD1. Germline trimming cut 6 bases from V and 0 bases from J; bases unmatched to any gene: 8. This CDR3 is 15 amino acids long. Germline V lookup: CDR1 KGHSH, CDR2 LQKENI. The CDR3 loop reads CASSHTGTASYEQYF. The covered CDR3 bases are TGTGCCAGCTCCCACACCGGGACAGCCTCCTACGAG.

This clone was seen at least ten times. The read gets to within 3 residues of the CDR3 end, and the germline J gene fills in the rest. J is TRBJ2-7 and V is TRBV5-6; maybe TRBD1 (5 bases). The ends were cut back, 1 base at V and 2 bases at J, with 10 bases in the middle. Per germline, CDR1 SGHDT and CDR2 YYEEEE. This CDR3 comprises 14 residues. Here the CDR3 reads CASSLSQGTYEQYF. Incomplete CDR3 DNA: TGTGCCAGCAGCTTGTCCCAGGGAACCTACGAG.

Ten or more counts support this clone. The read terminates 3 residues ahead of where the CDR3 ends, so the germline J gene completes it. The rearrangement links TRBV4-1 to TRBJ1-3; D might be TRBD1 (5 bases). Germline CDR1 is MGHRA and CDR2 is YSYEKL. V was cut by 11 bases and J by 5 bases, with 19 bases left in between. The CDR3 runs 14 residues. The CDR3 here is CASAPGGERNTIYF. The sequenced CDR3 bases are TGCGCCTCAGCCCCCGGGGGAGAAAGAAACACC.

This clone was found many times. The read terminates 3 residues ahead of where the CDR3 ends, so the germline J gene completes it. V is TRBV20-1 and J is TRBJ2-1, with TRBD2 matching 9 bases. CDR1 and CDR2 from the germline V gene are DFQATT and SNEGSKA (reference sequence). This CDR3 is built from 15 residues. Germline trimming cut 3 bases from V and 7 bases from J; bases unmatched to any gene: 10. CDR3 sequence: CSASSRHSGSNEQFF. Incomplete CDR3 DNA: TGCAGTGCTAGTTCTCGGCATAGCGGGAGTAATGAG.

There are a few counts of this clone. Coverage ceases 3 residues before the CDR3 finishes, and the germline J gene fills in the end. The chain recombines TRBV25-1 with TRBJ2-3, with 7 bases lining up with TRBD1. Germline assignment: CDR1 MGHDK and CDR2 SYGVNS. The CDR3 runs to 17 residues. Germline trimming cut 4 bases from V and 8 bases from J; bases unmatched to any gene: 18. CDR3 bases read: TGTGCCAGCAGTGCTGGAGCAGGGGGTGGTGAATTTCGTACG. Its protein is CASSAGAGGGEFRT. The entire CDR3 reads CASSAGAGGGEFRTQYF.

This clone was observed many times. The read finishes 3 residues shy of the CDR3 end, and the germline J gene is used to complete it. The chain uses TRBV29-1 and TRBJ2-3, with 7 positions matching TRBD2. The ends lost 8 bases at V and 2 bases at J; junction bases unmatched: 10. The CDR3 contains 14 residues. Germline V gives CDR1 SQVTM, CDR2 ANQGSEA. CDR3 loop: CSTSRLADTDTQYF. The covered CDR3 bases are TGCAGCACTAGTCGGCTAGCGGACACAGATACG.

In this sample, this clone turned up many times. The read ends 3 residues shy of where the CDR3 ends; the end is completed using the germline J gene. The genes are TRBV14 and TRBJ2-3; D not certain. Trimming took off 3 bases at V and 0 bases at J, with 13 bases between the two ends. Germline values: CDR1 SGHDN, CDR2 FVKESK. The CDR3 length is 16 residues. The CDR3 bases that were read are TGTGCCAGCAGCCAGCCCCTAACCTCTAGCACAGATACG. This sequence encodes CASSQPLTSSTDT. The entire CDR3 protein is CASSQPLTSSTDTQYF.

This clone has at least ten counts. Read sequence stops 3 residues before the CDR3 end, and the germline J gene provides the missing end. The rearrangement links TRBV6-2 or TRBV6-3 to TRBJ2-1; TRBD2 aligns across 7 bases. The junction had 6 bases not matched to a gene; V was cut back by 10 bases and J by 6 bases. The germline V gene has CDR1 MNHEY and CDR2 SVGEGT. The CDR3 is 12 amino acids. This CDR3 is CATRDYPNEQFF. The sequenced part of the CDR3 DNA is TGTGCCACCCGGGACTACCCCAATGAG.

There are many counts of this clone. The sequenced fragment ends 3 residues before the CDR3 boundary, so the rest is inferred from the germline J gene. The chain couples TRBV29-1 to TRBJ2-1; 8 bases line up with TRBD2. The CDR3 loop spans 16 amino acids. Germline CDR1 is SQVTM and CDR2 is ANQGSEA. With V trimmed by 4 bases and J by 7 bases, 15 bases remained unmatched. The chain's CDR3 is CSVVPPGREAPNEQFF. The sequenced part of the CDR3 DNA is TGCAGCGTTGTGCCCCCTGGGCGGGAGGCCCCTAATGAG.

This clone was seen many times. The read finishes 3 residues shy of the CDR3 end, and the germline J gene is used to complete it. The chain couples TRBV20-1 to TRBJ2-2; TRBD2 aligns across 10 bases. CDR3 length: 14 amino acids. V trimming: 6 bases; J trimming: 2 bases; junction bases outside the gene matches: 3. Looked up from germline, CDR1 is DFQATT and CDR2 is SNEGSKA (reference sequence). The CDR3 here is CSAVAGGNTGELFF. The sequenced part of the CDR3 DNA is TGCAGTGCCGTAGCGGGAGGAAACACCGGGGAG.

This clone appeared many times. The CDR3 end is not reached by the read, which stops 3 residues before it; the germline J gene fills it in. The chain couples TRBV20-1 to TRBJ1-2; the D is unclear. Per germline, CDR1 DFQATT and CDR2 SNEGSKA (reference sequence). CDR3 length: 16 amino acids. V was clipped by 1 base and J by 0 bases, with 15 bases between them. This CDR3 is CSARGKLERSNYGYTF. The sequenced part of the CDR3 DNA is TGCAGTGCTAGAGGAAAACTCGAAAGATCTAACTATGGC.

There are many counts of this clone. The DNA read from the CDR3 is TGCAGTGCTACCACAGGGGGCCAGGGAAAA. Translated, it gives CSATTGGQGK. The entire CDR3 is CSATTGGQGKLFF. The chain recombines TRBV20-1 with TRBJ1-4; 9 bases fit TRBD1. The read falls 3 residues short of the CDR3 end, and the missing part is taken from the germline J gene. CDR1 is DFQATT, CDR2 SNEGSKA, per germline (reference sequence). The CDR3 totals 13 residues. Trimming took 4 bases from V and 10 from J; bases not matched to a gene: 7.

This clone was counted many times. The CDR3 extends 3 residues past the end of the read, so its final part is completed from the germline J gene. This rearrangement joins TRBV6-2 or TRBV6-3 to TRBJ2-7, with TRBD1 as a possible D gene (5 bases). V lost 5 bases to trimming and J lost 0 bases, with 20 bases between them. The V gene's germline CDR1 is MNHEY and CDR2 SVGEGT. The CDR3 consists of 17 residues. The chain's CDR3 is CASSPLRQGLFSYEQYF. The sequenced CDR3 bases are TGTGCCAGCAGTCCCCTCCGGCAGGGCCTTTTCTCCTACGAG.

This clone was detected many times. The read finishes 3 residues shy of the CDR3 end, and the germline J gene is used to complete it. The rearrangement links TRBV13 to TRBJ2-3, with D possibly TRBD2 on 6 matching bases. The CDR3 consists of 17 residues. Germline values: CDR1 PRHDT, CDR2 FYEKMQ (reference sequence). V dropped 5 bases and J dropped 0 bases, with 18 bases sitting between them. The CDR3 is CASSDLAGYPSTDTQYF. CDR3 bases read: TGTGCCAGCAGCGACCTCGCGGGGTACCCTAGCACAGATACG.

Many counts were recorded for this clone. Read data end 3 residues before the CDR3 end; the end is taken from the germline J gene. The J gene is TRBJ2-7, the V gene TRBV7-8; D may be TRBD2 (6 bases). Trimming shortened V by 0 bases and J by 0 bases, and 18 bases separated the two germline ends. This CDR3 spans 18 amino acids. The germline V gene has CDR1 SGHVS and CDR2 FQNEAQ. The CDR3 reads CASSLALVEAGASYEQYF. The CDR3 bases that were read are TGTGCCAGCAGCTTAGCGCTGGTCGAAGCGGGTGCCTCCTACGAG.